The 6 T cell receptor beta chains reported below all come from one sample, sequenced in a study of T cell clonotyping in hematopoietic cell transplantation. TCRdb's table, derived via immunoSEQ multiplex PCR, lists solely in-frame clones and lacks some. The sample lists about 7,200 clones, roughly 90% occurring once. The material sequenced was PBMCs, taken 30 days after allogeneic stem cell transplant. The source is a female patient between 50 and 60 years old who had an allogeneic stem cell transplant from an unrelated donor, so the T cells may come from the graft donor. Some clones in this sample may be carry-over from other donors' samples.

This clone appeared a single time. V and J are TRBV7-9 and TRBJ1-2; a weak D match, TRBD1 (5 bases). Trimming pared 2 bases from V and 0 bases from J, leaving 7 bases between. The germline gives CDR1 SEHNR, CDR2 FQNEAQ (reference sequence). The CDR3 loop spans 14 amino acids. The CDR3 region has the DNA TGTGCCAGCAGCTTAACAGGTCCTAACTATGGCTACACCTTC. Protein sequence: CASSLTGPNYGYTF.

The rearrangement uses TRBV30 and TRBJ1-4; TRBD1 is a possible D gene (6 bases). CDR3 length: 11 amino acids. Trimming removed 1 base from V and 17 bases from J, with 14 bases in between. The germline V gene has CDR1 GTSNPN and CDR2 SVGIG (reference sequence). This CDR3 reads CAWSEGDNSFF. The DNA of the CDR3 is TGTGCCTGGAGTGAGGGGGACAATAGTTTTTTT.

This clone was recorded only once. The chain joins TRBV12-5 to TRBJ1-1, with D possibly being TRBD1 (6 bases). The CDR3 length is 13 residues. The germline CDR1 and CDR2 sequences are LGHNT and FRNRAP. Deletions cut 2 bases from V and 4 bases from J, with 8 bases between. CDR3 residues: CASGLQGTTEAFF. In nucleotides, the CDR3 is TGTGCTAGTGGTTTGCAGGGGACCACTGAAGCTTTCTTT.

This sequence joins TRBV5-1 and TRBJ1-2; 9 nucleotides agree with TRBD1. This CDR3 spans 14 amino acids. From germline, CDR1 is SGHRS and CDR2 YFSETQ. J gave up 10 bases and V 0 bases, and 7 bases lay outside the gene matches. The CDR3 is CASSLARGQGIYTF. The CDR3 bases are TGCGCCAGCAGCTTGGCCCGGGGACAGGGAATCTACACCTTC.

This clone was recorded once. The rearrangement links TRBV19 to TRBJ1-2, with D perhaps TRBD1 (6 bases). The V end lost 3 bases, the J end lost 4 bases, and 9 bases lay between the germline ends. In germline, CDR1 is LNHDA, CDR2 SQIVND (reference sequence). The CDR3 totals 13 residues. CDR3 in amino acids: CASSIGGAYGYTF. CDR3 nucleotides: TGTGCCAGTAGTATTGGGGGGGCCTATGGCTACACCTTC. Full variable domain (outside the CDR3, taken from reference TRBV19 and TRBJ1-2): DGGITQSPKYLFRKEGQNVTLSCEQNLNHDAMYWYRQDPGQGLRLIYYSQIVNDFQKGDIAEGYSVSREKKESFPLTVTSAQKNPTAFYLCASSIGGAYGYTFGSGTRLTVV.

The gene calls are TRBV2 and TRBJ2-6, with D perhaps matching TRBD2 (5 bases). Germline-derived CDR1 and CDR2 are SNHLY and FYNNEI. V lost 4 bases to trimming and J lost 1 base, with 5 bases between them. The CDR3 loop spans 14 amino acids. In DNA form, the CDR3 reads TGTGCCAGCAGTGGAGGGTCTGGGGCCAACGTCCTGACTTTC. Amino acid sequence: CASSGGSGANVLTF.